This TCR beta chain emerged from a study of blood T cell repertoires in COVID-19. Study background: Specimens from acute and convalescent COVID-19 originated in the United States, Italy and Spain. In each case, the material was cDNA or gDNA derived from T cells, B-cell-depleted T cells, or PBMCs.

This CDR3 spans 13 amino acids. V was cut by 4 bases and J by 0 bases, with 4 bases left in between. Per germline, CDR1 SGHNT and CDR2 YYREEE (reference sequence). Clinical histories supplied by participants themselves formed the basis of cohort assignment. This clone has a handful of counts. Original handling: From reference gene primer amplification, estimates of nucleated cell counts were derived. The data were produced by immunoSEQ multiplex PCR, yet TCRdb's version contains in-frame clones alone and is incomplete. V and J calls and clone size are as listed in that table; D and trimming were resolved from the DNA. The sample has 150,000 or so clones; roughly 88% are singletons.

The V call is TRBV5-4, the J call TRBJ2-2; no definite D call. The origin of this receptor is a man in his fifties who had recovered from COVID-19. The sequenced sample consisted of PBMCs or T cells enriched from blood (not recorded which). CDR3 sequence reads: CASSPSNTGELFF. The CDR3 DNA reads TGTGCCAGCAGCCCCTCGAACACCGGGGAGCTGTTTTTT.